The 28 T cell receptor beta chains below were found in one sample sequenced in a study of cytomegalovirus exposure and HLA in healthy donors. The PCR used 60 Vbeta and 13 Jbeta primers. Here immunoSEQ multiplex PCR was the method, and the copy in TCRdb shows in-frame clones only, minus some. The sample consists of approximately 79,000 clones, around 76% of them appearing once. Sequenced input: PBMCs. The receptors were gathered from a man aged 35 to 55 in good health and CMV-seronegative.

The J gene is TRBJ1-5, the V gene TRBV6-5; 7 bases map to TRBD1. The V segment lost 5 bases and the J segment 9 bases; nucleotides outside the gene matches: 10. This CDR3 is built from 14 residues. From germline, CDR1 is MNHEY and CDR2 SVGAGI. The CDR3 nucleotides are TGTGCCAGCAGTCCGGGACAGTCGATTTGGCCCCAGCATTTT. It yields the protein CASSPGQSIWPQHF.

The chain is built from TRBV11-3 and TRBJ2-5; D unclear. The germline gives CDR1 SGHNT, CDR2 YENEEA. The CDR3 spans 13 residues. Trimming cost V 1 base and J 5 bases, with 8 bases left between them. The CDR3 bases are TGTGCCAGCAGCTTAGGGCAGTTGGAGACCCAGTACTTC. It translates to CASSLGQLETQYF.

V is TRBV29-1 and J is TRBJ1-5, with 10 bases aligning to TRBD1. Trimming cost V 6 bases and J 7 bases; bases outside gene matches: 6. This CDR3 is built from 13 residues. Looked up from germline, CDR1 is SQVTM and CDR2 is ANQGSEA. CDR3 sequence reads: CSVGGTGEQPQHF. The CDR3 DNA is TGCAGCGTGGGGGGGACAGGGGAACAGCCCCAGCATTTT.

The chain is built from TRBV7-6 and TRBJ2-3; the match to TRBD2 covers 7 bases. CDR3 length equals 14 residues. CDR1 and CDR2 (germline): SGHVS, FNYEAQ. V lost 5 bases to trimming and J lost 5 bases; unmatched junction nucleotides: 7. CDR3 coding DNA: TGTGCCAGCAGCCAGAGGGCGGGAGAAGATACGCAGTATTTT. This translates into CASSQRAGEDTQYF.

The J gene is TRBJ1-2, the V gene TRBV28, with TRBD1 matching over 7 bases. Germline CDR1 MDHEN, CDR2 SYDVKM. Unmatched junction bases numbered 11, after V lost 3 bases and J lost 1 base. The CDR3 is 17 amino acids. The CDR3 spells CASSFVDRKTFNYGYTF. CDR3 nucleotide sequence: TGTGCCAGCAGTTTCGTGGACAGGAAAACCTTTAACTATGGCTACACCTTC.

CDR3 amino acids: CASLDISEKLFF. DNA for the CDR3: TGTGCCAGTTTGGACATATCTGAAAAACTGTTTTTT. The genes are TRBV6-1 and TRBJ1-4; tentatively, D is TRBD1 (5 bases). Deletions cut 9 bases from V and 7 bases from J, with 12 bases between. The CDR3 covers 12 residues. Germline CDR1 is MNHNS and CDR2 is SASEGT.

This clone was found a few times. The CDR3 DNA is TGTGCCAGCAGCACGGGACAGACGGGGGTCGGGGATGGCTACACCTTC. It encodes CASSTGQTGVGDGYTF. The chain is built from TRBV5-4 and TRBJ1-2, with TRBD1 matching over 7 bases. In germline, CDR1 is SGHNT, CDR2 YYREEE (reference sequence). This CDR3 contains 16 residues. Trimming at V came to 4 bases and at J to 6 bases, leaving 15 bases not matched to a gene.

This CDR3 reads CASSLPGTGELFF. DNA of the CDR3: TGTGCCAGCAGCTTGCCGGGAACCGGGGAGCTGTTTTTT. The V and J genes are TRBV13 and TRBJ2-2; tentative D call: TRBD2 (5 bases). Germline V gives CDR1 PRHDT, CDR2 FYEKMQ (reference sequence). Trimming removed 3 bases from V and 5 bases from J, with 7 bases in between. CDR3 size: 13 residues.

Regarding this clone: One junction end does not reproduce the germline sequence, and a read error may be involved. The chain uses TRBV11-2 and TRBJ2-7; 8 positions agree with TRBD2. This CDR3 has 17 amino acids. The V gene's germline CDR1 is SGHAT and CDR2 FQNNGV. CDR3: CASSLASGTSIPLGFAF. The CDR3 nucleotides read TGTGCCAGCAGCTTAGCCTCCGGGACTAGTATTCCTCTGGGTTTCGCGTTC. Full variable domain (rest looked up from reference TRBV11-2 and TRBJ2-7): EAGVAQSPRYKIIEKRQSVAFWCNPISGHATLYWYQQILGQGPKLLIQFQNNGVVDDSQLPKDRFSAERLKGVDSTLKIQPAKLEDSAVYLCASSLASGTSIPLGFAFGPGTRLTVT.

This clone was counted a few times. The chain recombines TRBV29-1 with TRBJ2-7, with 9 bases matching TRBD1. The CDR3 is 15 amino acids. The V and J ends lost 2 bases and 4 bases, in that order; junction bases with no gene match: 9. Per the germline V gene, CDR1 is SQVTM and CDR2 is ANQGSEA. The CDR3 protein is CSVEFRDRVSYEQYF. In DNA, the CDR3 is TGCAGCGTTGAATTCCGGGACAGGGTTTCTTACGAGCAGTACTTC.

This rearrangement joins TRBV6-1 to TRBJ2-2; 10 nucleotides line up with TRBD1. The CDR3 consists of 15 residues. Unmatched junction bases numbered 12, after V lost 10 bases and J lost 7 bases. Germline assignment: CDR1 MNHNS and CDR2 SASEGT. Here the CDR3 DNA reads TGTGCCACAATCTATTCCGGGACAGGGGTCGGGGAGCTGTTTTTT. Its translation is CATIYSGTGVGELFF.

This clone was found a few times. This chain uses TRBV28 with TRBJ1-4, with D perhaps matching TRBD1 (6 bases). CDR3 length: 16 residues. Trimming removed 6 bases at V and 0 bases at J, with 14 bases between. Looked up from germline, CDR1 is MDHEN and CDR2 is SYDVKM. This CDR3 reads CASSSIGQTTNEKLFF. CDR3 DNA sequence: TGTGCCAGCAGCTCCATTGGACAGACAACTAATGAAAAACTGTTTTTT. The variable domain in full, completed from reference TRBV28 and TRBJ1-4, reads DVKVTQSSRYLVKRTGEKVFLECVQDMDHENMFWYRQDPGLGLRLIYFSYDVKMKEKGDIPEGYSVSREKKERFSLILESASTNQTSMYLCASSSIGQTTNEKLFFGSGTQLSVL.

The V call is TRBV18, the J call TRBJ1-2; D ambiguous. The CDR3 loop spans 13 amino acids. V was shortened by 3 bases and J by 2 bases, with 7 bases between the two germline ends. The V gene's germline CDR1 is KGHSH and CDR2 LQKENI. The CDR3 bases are TGTGCCAGCTCACCCCCAGTGAACTATGGCTACACCTTC. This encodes CASSPPVNYGYTF.

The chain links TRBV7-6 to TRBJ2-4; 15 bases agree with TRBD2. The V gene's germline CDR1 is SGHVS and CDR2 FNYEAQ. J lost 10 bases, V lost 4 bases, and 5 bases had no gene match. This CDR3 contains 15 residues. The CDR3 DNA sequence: TGTGCCAGCAGCTCGGGACTAGCGGGAGGAGGGATTCAGTACTTC. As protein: CASSSGLAGGGIQYF.

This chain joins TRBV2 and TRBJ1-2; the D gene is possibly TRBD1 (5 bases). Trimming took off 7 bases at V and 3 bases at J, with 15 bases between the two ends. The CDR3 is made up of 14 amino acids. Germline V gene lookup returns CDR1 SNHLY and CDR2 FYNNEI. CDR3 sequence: CASTRGIGDYGYTF. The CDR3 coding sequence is TGTGCCAGCACCCGGGGGATCGGCGACTATGGCTACACCTTC.

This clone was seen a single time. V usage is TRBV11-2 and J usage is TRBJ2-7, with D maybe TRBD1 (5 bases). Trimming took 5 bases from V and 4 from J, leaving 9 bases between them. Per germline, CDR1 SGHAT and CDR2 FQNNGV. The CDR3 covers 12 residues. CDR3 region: CASSMTAYEQYF. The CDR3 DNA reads TGTGCCAGCAGCATGACAGCTTACGAGCAGTACTTC.

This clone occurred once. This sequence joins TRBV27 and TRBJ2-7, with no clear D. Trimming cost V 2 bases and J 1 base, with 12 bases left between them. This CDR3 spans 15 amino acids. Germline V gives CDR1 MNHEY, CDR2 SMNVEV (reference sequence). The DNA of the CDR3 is TGTGCCAGCAGTTTACGCAGTTCGTTTTCCTACGAGCAGTACTTC. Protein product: CASSLRSSFSYEQYF.

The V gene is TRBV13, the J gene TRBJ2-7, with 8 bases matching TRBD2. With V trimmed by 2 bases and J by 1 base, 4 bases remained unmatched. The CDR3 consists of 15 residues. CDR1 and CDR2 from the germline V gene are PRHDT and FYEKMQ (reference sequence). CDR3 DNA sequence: TGTGCCAGCAGCTTAAGACTAGCGAATTCCTACGAGCAGTACTTC. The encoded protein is CASSLRLANSYEQYF.

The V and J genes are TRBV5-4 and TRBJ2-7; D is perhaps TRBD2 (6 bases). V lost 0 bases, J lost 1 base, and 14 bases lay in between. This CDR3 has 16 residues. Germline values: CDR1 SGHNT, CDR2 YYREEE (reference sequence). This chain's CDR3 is CASSLASGYPSYEQYF. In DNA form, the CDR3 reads TGTGCCAGCAGCTTGGCCAGCGGGTACCCTTCCTACGAGCAGTACTTC.

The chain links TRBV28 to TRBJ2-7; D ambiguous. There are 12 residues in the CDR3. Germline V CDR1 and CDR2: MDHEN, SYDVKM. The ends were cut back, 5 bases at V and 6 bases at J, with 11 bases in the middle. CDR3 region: CASSMSITEQYF. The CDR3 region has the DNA TGTGCCAGCAGTATGAGTATCACCGAGCAGTACTTC.

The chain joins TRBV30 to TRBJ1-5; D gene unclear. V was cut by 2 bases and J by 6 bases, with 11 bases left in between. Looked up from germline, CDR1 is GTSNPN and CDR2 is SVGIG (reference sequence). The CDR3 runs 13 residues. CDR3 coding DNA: TGTGCCTGGAGTTTCCTAGAGGGTCAGCCCCAGCATTTT. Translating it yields CAWSFLEGQPQHF.

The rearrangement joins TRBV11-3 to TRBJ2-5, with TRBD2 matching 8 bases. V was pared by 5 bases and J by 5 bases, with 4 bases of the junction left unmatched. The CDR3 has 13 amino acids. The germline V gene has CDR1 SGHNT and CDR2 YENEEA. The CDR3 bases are TGTGCCAGCAGCCCACGCGGGGGGGAGACCCAGTACTTC. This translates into CASSPRGGETQYF.

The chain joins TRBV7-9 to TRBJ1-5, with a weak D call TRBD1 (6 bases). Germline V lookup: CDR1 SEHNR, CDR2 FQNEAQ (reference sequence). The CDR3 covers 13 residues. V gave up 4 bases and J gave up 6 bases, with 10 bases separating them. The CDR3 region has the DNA TGTGCCAGCAGCTCACAGGGTAGTCAGCCCCAGCATTTT. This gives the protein CASSSQGSQPQHF.

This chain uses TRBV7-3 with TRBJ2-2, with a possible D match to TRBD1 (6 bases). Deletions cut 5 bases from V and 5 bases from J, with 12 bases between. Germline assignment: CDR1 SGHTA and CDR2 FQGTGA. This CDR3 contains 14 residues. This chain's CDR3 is CASSPGHITGELFF. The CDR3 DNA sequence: TGTGCCAGCAGCCCGGGACATATTACCGGGGAGCTGTTTTTT.

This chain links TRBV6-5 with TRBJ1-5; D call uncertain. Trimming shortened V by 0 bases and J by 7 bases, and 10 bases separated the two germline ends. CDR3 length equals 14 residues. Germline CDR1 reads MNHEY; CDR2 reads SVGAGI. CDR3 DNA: TGTGCCAGCAGTTACTCGGGAGGTCAACAGCCCCAGCATTTT. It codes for CASSYSGGQQPQHF.

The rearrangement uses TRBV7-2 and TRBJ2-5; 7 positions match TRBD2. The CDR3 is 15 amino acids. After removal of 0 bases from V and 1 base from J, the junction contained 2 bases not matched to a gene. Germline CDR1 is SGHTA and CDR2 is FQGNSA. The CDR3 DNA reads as TGTGCCAGCAGCTTAGCTCGGGGGGTCCAAGAGACCCAGTACTTC. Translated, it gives CASSLARGVQETQYF.

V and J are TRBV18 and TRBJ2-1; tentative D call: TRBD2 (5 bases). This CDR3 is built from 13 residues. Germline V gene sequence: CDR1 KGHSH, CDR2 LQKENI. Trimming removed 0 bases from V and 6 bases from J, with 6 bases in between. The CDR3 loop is CASSPPSVNEQFF. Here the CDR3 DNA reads TGTGCCAGCTCACCACCTAGCGTCAATGAGCAGTTCTTC. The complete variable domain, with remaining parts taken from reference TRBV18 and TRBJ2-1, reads NAGVMQNPRHLVRRRGQEARLRCSPMKGHSHVYWYRQLPEEGLKFMVYLQKENIIDESGMPKERFSAEFPKEGPSILRIQQVVRGDSAAYFCASSPPSVNEQFFGPGTRLTVL.

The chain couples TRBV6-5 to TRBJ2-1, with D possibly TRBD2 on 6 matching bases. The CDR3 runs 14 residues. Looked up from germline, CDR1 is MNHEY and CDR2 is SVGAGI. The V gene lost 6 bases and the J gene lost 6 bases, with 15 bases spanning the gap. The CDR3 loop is CASREAGIGNEQFF. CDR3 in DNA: TGTGCCAGCAGGGAAGCGGGTATCGGCAATGAGCAGTTCTTC.